Listed here are 21 T cell receptor beta chains from one sample, sequenced in a study of cytomegalovirus exposure and HLA in healthy donors. Primers: 60 Vbeta forward and 13 Jbeta reverse. Libraries were prepared by immunoSEQ multiplex PCR; TCRdb keeps only in-frame clonotypes and omits some of them. The data contain approximately 130,000 clones, around 81% of them seen just once; the ten biggest clones take up about 0.63%. The source material was PBMCs. Source of these receptors: a man aged 18 to 35 in good health and CMV-seronegative.

The V call is TRBV6-1, the J call TRBJ1-3; no clear D gene. Germline CDR1 is MNHNS and CDR2 is SASEGT. Trimming took 10 bases from V and 0 from J, leaving 13 bases between them. The CDR3 spans 14 residues. The CDR3 region has the DNA TGTGCCACGAACTCTCTTAGCTCTGGAAACACCATATATTTT. Encoded protein: CATNSLSSGNTIYF.

This clone was found a few times. The CDR3 sequence is CSVRRTGGIEKLFF. The CDR3 nucleotides are TGCAGCGTTCGACGGACAGGGGGTATTGAAAAACTGTTTTTT. The gene calls are TRBV29-1 and TRBJ1-4, with 10 bases matching TRBD1. Germline V gene sequence: CDR1 SQVTM, CDR2 ANQGSEA. The CDR3 contains 14 residues. With 5 bases clipped from V and 7 bases from J, the junction kept 7 bases outside the gene matches.

The chain combines TRBV5-6 with TRBJ2-1; the D gene is possibly TRBD2 (5 bases). The germline CDR1 and CDR2 sequences are SGHDT and YYEEEE. V shed 1 base and J shed 4 bases, with 15 bases lying between them. This CDR3 has 16 residues. This CDR3 reads CASSLTHSGNYNEQFF. The CDR3 DNA follows: TGTGCCAGCAGCTTGACGCACAGCGGAAATTACAATGAGCAGTTCTTC. The full variable domain, rest sourced from reference TRBV5-6 and TRBJ2-1, is DAGVTQSPTHLIKTRGQQVTLRCSPKSGHDTVSWYQQALGQGPQFIFQYYEEEERQRGNFPDRFSGHQFPNYSSELNVNALLLGDSALYLCASSLTHSGNYNEQFFGPGTRLTVL.

There are a few counts of this clone. J is TRBJ2-3 and V is TRBV6-4, with 11 bases aligning to TRBD2. The CDR3 is 15 amino acids. Germline values: CDR1 MRHNA, CDR2 SNTAGT. V lost 6 bases, J lost 2 bases, and 4 bases stayed unmatched. For the CDR3, the DNA is TGTGCCAGCAGCCCGACTAGCGGGGCCACAGATACGCAGTATTTT. As protein: CASSPTSGATDTQYF.

The chain couples TRBV6-6 to TRBJ2-5; 15 nucleotides match TRBD2. The V gene end was trimmed by 7 bases and the J gene end by 4 bases; junction bases not matched to a gene: 7. The CDR3 has 16 residues. Germline CDR1 is MNHNY and CDR2 is SVGAGI (reference sequence). For the CDR3, the DNA is TGTGCCAGCATACGGACTAGCGGGGGGGTTAGAGAGACCCAGTACTTC. Protein: CASIRTSGGVRETQYF.

On this clone itself: This same CDR3 is encoded by further DNA sequences in the sample. The CDR3 loop reads CASSHSNQPQHF. CDR3 nucleotide sequence: TGTGCCAGCAGTCATAGCAATCAGCCCCAGCATTTT. This chain joins TRBV6-5 and TRBJ1-5; D gene unclear. This CDR3 region has 12 residues. Looked up from germline, CDR1 is MNHEY and CDR2 is SVGAGI. V lost 5 bases and J 0 bases, leaving 2 bases between the germline ends.

The V call is TRBV7-2, the J call TRBJ2-5, with 8 bases aligning to TRBD2. The CDR3 extends over 15 amino acids. Germline V CDR1 and CDR2: SGHTA, FQGNSA. V lost 2 bases, J lost 5 bases, and 7 bases stayed unmatched. The CDR3 loop is CASSLPGRGGETQYF. CDR3 nucleotide sequence: TGTGCCAGCAGCTTACCCGGCCGGGGGGGGGAGACCCAGTACTTC.

This clone was seen just once. The chain employs TRBV9 and TRBJ2-2, with TRBD1 matching over 10 bases. Per the germline V gene, CDR1 is SGDLS and CDR2 is YYNGEE. CDR3 length equals 16 residues. With 3 bases clipped from V and 2 bases from J, the junction kept 4 bases outside the gene matches. CDR3 nucleotide sequence: TGTGCCAGCAGCGGCGGGACAGGGGAAAACACCGGGGAGCTGTTTTTT. Protein: CASSGGTGENTGELFF.

The chain recombines TRBV21-1 with TRBJ1-5; the D call of TRBD1 is as the table states it, not checked on the DNA. TRBV21-1 represents a pseudogene. The CDR3 loop spans 24 amino acids. The CDR3 region is CASSKMAPIRTGTGEKYSNQPQHF. CDR3 coding DNA: TGTGCCAGCAGCAAAATGGCCCCGATCAGGACAGGGACGGGCGAAAAGTATAGCAATCAGCCCCAGCATTTT.

The chain's CDR3 is CASTVRGGGASTDTQYF. The CDR3 coding sequence is TGTGCCAGCACCGTTAGAGGGGGGGGCGCTAGCACAGATACGCAGTATTTT. The chain carries TRBV7-9 and TRBJ2-3; D is possibly TRBD2 (7 bases). Germline V lookup: CDR1 SEHNR, CDR2 FQNEAQ (reference sequence). The CDR3 extends over 17 amino acids. Between the trimmed V and J ends, which lost 7 bases and 0 bases, there was a span of 20 bases.

This chain links TRBV28 with TRBJ1-2; D is unresolved. CDR1 and CDR2 (germline): MDHEN, SYDVKM. This CDR3 has 13 amino acids. V lost 6 bases, J lost 6 bases, and 14 bases lay in between. DNA for the CDR3: TGTGCCAGCAGGAAAGCGGGCCTCCATGGCTACACCTTC. Protein product: CASRKAGLHGYTF.

The DNA of the CDR3 is TGCGCCAGCAGTAACAGGCGGGAAAGGGCTGAAGCTTTCTTT. Protein product: CASSNRRERAEAFF. The J gene is TRBJ1-1, the V gene TRBV10-2; a possible D gene is TRBD1 (5 bases). Germline CDR1 reads WSHSY; CDR2 reads SAAADI. This CDR3 contains 14 residues. V was trimmed by 5 bases and J by 6 bases, leaving 16 bases between them.

This clone was observed a handful of times. Relative to the germline gene, one junction end is altered; a read error may explain this. The V and J genes are TRBV7-7 and TRBJ2-3, with 8 bases lining up with TRBD2. Germline V gene lookup returns CDR1 SSHAT and CDR2 FNYEAQ (reference sequence). CDR3 length equals 17 residues. DNA for the CDR3: TGTGCTAGCAGCGCCCGGACCGGGACTAGTGGCACAGATACGCAGTATTTT. Its protein product is CASSARTGTSGTDTQYF.

The J gene is TRBJ2-2, the V gene TRBV2; no reliable D call. The CDR3 extends over 14 amino acids. Per germline, CDR1 SNHLY and CDR2 FYNNEI. The germline V and J ends were trimmed by 7 bases and 3 bases, with 12 bases remaining between them. The CDR3 bases are TGTGCCAGCACCAAACGCCTAGACACCGGGGAGCTGTTTTTT. Its translation is CASTKRLDTGELFF.

The rearrangement links TRBV19 to TRBJ2-1, with 9 bases aligning to TRBD1. The CDR3 spans 14 residues. Trimming at V came to 2 bases and at J to 7 bases, leaving 3 bases not matched to a gene. CDR1 and CDR2 from the germline V gene are LNHDA and SQIVND (reference sequence). Here the CDR3 reads CASSIIGQGNEQFF. CDR3 in DNA: TGTGCCAGTAGTATAATCGGACAGGGGAATGAGCAGTTCTTC.

The chain is built from TRBV5-4 and TRBJ1-2; D call uncertain. V lost 5 bases and J 0 bases, leaving 8 bases between the germline ends. CDR1 SGHNT and CDR2 YYREEE come from the germline V gene (reference sequence). The CDR3 spans 13 residues. The CDR3: CASSSTPNYGYTF. CDR3 bases: TGTGCCAGCAGTTCCACACCTAACTATGGCTACACCTTC.

This sequence joins TRBV7-2 and TRBJ1-3; D not resolved. The CDR3 is 13 residues long. Trimming pared 4 bases from V and 10 bases from J, leaving 14 bases between. Germline assignment: CDR1 SGHTA and CDR2 FQGNSA. The CDR3 coding sequence is TGTGCCAGCAGCTCATCAGGTCCCGTTACCATATATTTT. Protein sequence: CASSSSGPVTIYF.

This clone turned up a few times. One end of the junction does not line up with germline, which may come from a read error. J is TRBJ2-7 and V is TRBV7-9; no reliable D call. CDR1 and CDR2 from the germline V gene are SEHNR and FQNEAQ (reference sequence). The CDR3 totals 12 residues. CDR3 sequence reads: CSSSSISYEQYF. CDR3 in DNA: TGTTCCAGCAGCTCCATTAGTTACGAGCAGTACTTC.

This chain uses TRBV28 with TRBJ1-5, with TRBD1 matching over 9 bases. The CDR3 runs 17 residues. CDR1 is MDHEN, CDR2 SYDVKM, per germline. Unmatched junction bases numbered 14, after V lost 7 bases and J lost 4 bases. CDR3 residues: CASTVGTGTTPNQPQHF. The CDR3 coding sequence is TGTGCCAGCACCGTAGGGACAGGGACTACCCCGAATCAGCCCCAGCATTTT.

This chain joins TRBV6-5 and TRBJ2-7; 9 nucleotides match TRBD1. J was trimmed by 4 bases and V by 5 bases; bases with no gene match: 9. CDR1 is MNHEY, CDR2 SVGAGI, per germline. The CDR3 sequence is 15 residues long. CDR3 nucleotides: TGTGCCAGCAGTAAGATTAGGACAGGGGAGTACGAGCAGTACTTC. Amino acid sequence: CASSKIRTGEYEQYF.

The rearrangement uses TRBV19 and TRBJ1-3; 7 bases match TRBD1. V dropped 7 bases and J dropped 3; count of bases not matched to a gene: 12. Germline CDR1 reads LNHDA; CDR2 reads SQIVND (reference sequence). There are 16 residues in the CDR3. The CDR3, as DNA: TGTGCCAGTAAAGAGGGGGCGGTTTTGGATGGAAACACCATATATTTT. This translates into CASKEGAVLDGNTIYF. Full variable domain (missing parts from reference TRBV19 and TRBJ1-3): DGGITQSPKYLFRKEGQNVTLSCEQNLNHDAMYWYRQDPGQGLRLIYYSQIVNDFQKGDIAEGYSVSREKKESFPLTVTSAQKNPTAFYLCASKEGAVLDGNTIYFGEGSWLTVV.